This note documents a single TCR beta chain sequence. As yet, its antigen is unknown. This CDR3 spans 15 amino acids. The germline V gene encodes CDR1 GTSNPN and CDR2 SVGIG (reference sequence). V dropped 5 bases and J dropped 1 base, with 14 bases sitting between them. PCR involved 60 Vbeta and 13 Jbeta primers. Only in-frame clones appear in the TCRdb table, and some are missing; sequencing was by immunoSEQ multiplex PCR. The table has 150,000 or so clones, 70% seen once. This record comes from a study of cytomegalovirus exposure and HLA in healthy donors. Study-wide points: A later analysis found TCR association rates differed by HLA locus, highest for DRB1 and lowest for HLA-C. When analyzed later, a missense DCLRE1C variant was found to be linked to TCR beta V- and J-gene trimming. In an earlier analysis, about 87% or about 30%: the productive usage of most TCR beta V segments.

Despite likely unrecorded immune exposures, the donors were nominally healthy at the time of sampling. The sequence came from a woman aged 60-75 years in good health and CMV-seropositive. Sequencing used PBMCs. The chain recombines TRBV30 with TRBJ2-2, with D perhaps matching TRBD2 (6 bases). This CDR3 is CAWGGHQVNTGELFF. The CDR3 DNA reads TGTGCCTGGGGAGGGCACCAAGTGAACACCGGGGAGCTGTTTTTT.